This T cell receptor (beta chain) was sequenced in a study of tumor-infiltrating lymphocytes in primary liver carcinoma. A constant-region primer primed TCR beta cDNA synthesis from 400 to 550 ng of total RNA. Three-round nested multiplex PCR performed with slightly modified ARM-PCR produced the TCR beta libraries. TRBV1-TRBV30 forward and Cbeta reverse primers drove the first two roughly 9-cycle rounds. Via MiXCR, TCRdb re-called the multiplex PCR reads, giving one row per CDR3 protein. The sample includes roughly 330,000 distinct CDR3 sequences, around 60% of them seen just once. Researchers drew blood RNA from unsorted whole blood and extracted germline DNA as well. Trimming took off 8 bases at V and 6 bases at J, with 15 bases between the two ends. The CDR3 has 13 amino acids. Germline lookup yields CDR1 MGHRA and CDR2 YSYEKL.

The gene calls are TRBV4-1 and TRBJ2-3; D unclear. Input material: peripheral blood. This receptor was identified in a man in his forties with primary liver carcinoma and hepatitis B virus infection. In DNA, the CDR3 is TGCGCCAGCGCCGACTGGCAGAGGGATACGCAGTATTTT. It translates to CASADWQRDTQYF.